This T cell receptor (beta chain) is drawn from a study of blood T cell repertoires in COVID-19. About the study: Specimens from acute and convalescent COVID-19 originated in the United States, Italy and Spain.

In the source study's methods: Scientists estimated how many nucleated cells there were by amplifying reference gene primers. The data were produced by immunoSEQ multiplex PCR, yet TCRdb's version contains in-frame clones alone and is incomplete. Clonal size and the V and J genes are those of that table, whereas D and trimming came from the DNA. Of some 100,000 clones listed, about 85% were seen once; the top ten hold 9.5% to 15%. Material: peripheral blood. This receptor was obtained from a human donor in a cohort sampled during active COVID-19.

The CDR3 bases are TGTGCCAGCAGACCCGGGATTAGCAATCAGCCCCAGCATTTT. Amino acid sequence: CASRPGISNQPQHF. The chain uses TRBV6-5 and TRBJ1-5, with D hard to call. V was clipped by 6 bases and J by 0 bases, with 9 bases between them. Per the germline V gene, CDR1 is MNHEY and CDR2 is SVGAGI. The length of the CDR3 is 14 residues.